This T cell receptor (beta chain) was captured by sequencing in a study of OX40 agonist ivuxolimab in advanced cancers. Study-level background: An agonistic anti-OX40 (CD134) antibody, ivuxolimab, was used to treat the patients. Hepatocellular carcinoma, melanoma, renal cell or head and neck cancer affected the dose-escalation patients. Findings and limits, study-wide: Clonal expansion from baseline to week 6 occurred in both CD4+ and CD8+ T cells. Individuals who were partial responders at 0.1-3.0 mg/kg had clonal expansion that ranked among the lowest.

Here immunoSEQ multiplex PCR was the method, and the copy in TCRdb shows in-frame clones only, minus some. The sample records just over 90,000 clones, about 90% being singletons. V lost 0 bases, J lost 0 bases, and 13 bases lay in between. From germline, CDR1 is SGHRS and CDR2 YFSETQ. This CDR3 contains 18 residues. In regard to this clone: Its specificity is unknown.

Sequencing was performed on CD4+ or CD8+ T cells sorted from blood, taken in a trial of the OX40 agonist ivuxolimab. The V and J genes are TRBV5-1 and TRBJ2-6; TRBD1 is a possible D gene (5 bases). The TCR comes from an adult with an advanced solid tumor such as melanoma, head and neck, liver or kidney cancer. The CDR3 loop is CASSLEFGHRSGANVLTF. In nucleotides, the CDR3 is TGCGCCAGCAGCTTGGAGTTTGGACATCGCTCTGGGGCCAACGTCCTGACTTTC.